Listed below are T cell receptor beta chains from one sample, sequenced in a study of shared clonotypes between healthy human individuals. Repertoires were generated with immunoSEQ multiplex PCR, while TCRdb's copy carries only in-frame clones and drops some. There are 2,500,000 or so clones in the sample; around nine tenths occur only once, and over 0.12% lies in the top ten. The specimen was naive CD4+ T cells sorted from blood. Receptors were obtained from a man between 18 and 29 years old in good health. Each CDR3 is given with its conserved first and last residue.

V	J	CDR3
TRBV10-1	TRBJ2-7	CASSESGSYEQYF
TRBV7-2	TRBJ1-1	CASSLGQGQNTEAFF
TRBV30	TRBJ2-2	CAWSGLAGTGELFF
TRBV5-1	TRBJ2-2	CASNSGRNTGELFF
TRBV7-9	TRBJ2-2	CASRWTSGSRTGELFF
TRBV7-6	TRBJ1-3	CASSPGGDTIYF
TRBV9	TRBJ2-1	CASSARDFLLTSSYNEQFF
TRBV11-2	TRBJ2-7	CASSLIIAGEASPYEQYF
TRBV11-2	TRBJ1-1	CASSLGVRTGTTEAFF
TRBV29-1	TRBJ2-2	CSVVLTRERFGELFF
TRBV19	TRBJ1-3	CASSDRRVSGNTIYF
TRBV29-1	TRBJ2-1	CSAGGLYNEQFF
TRBV6-5	TRBJ1-1	CASSGQGYESEAFF
TRBV7-2	TRBJ2-7	CASSSDRAKVLYEQYF
TRBV7-2	TRBJ2-5	CASSVVSGRALETQYF
TRBV18	TRBJ2-3	CASSPSALAGTTSTDTQYF
TRBV19	TRBJ2-7	CASCPGQGAIYEQYF
TRBV27	TRBJ2-2	CASTSWAKSGVTGELFF
TRBV5-6	TRBJ1-2	CASSSPGTNYGYTF
TRBV15	TRBJ2-5	CATSRGRAKETQYF
TRBV30	TRBJ2-2	CASPKPGGPTGELFF
TRBV7-3	TRBJ1-2	CASSPDKFYGYTF
TRBV4-1	TRBJ1-1	CASSQAGGGRAFF
TRBV6-1	TRBJ2-7	CASSEVWDHEQYF
TRBV11-3	TRBJ1-5	CASSLGQQPQHF
TRBV30	TRBJ2-6	CAWSQSSKGANVLTF
TRBV19	TRBJ2-2	CASSIEAIDTGELFF
TRBV30	TRBJ2-1	CAWSVLNNEQFF
TRBV7-2	TRBJ1-4	CASSLGQASTNEKLFF
TRBV10-3	TRBJ2-3	CAISETGSGTDTQYF
TRBV6-4	TRBJ2-3	CASGPRGSTDTQYF
TRBV7-9	TRBJ2-7	CASSSLGTGVESEQYF
TRBV5-1	TRBJ2-6	CASSLRGSGANVLTF
TRBV11-1	TRBJ1-2	CASSFRGGEAGYTF
TRBV25-1	TRBJ1-5	CASSEFGGESDQPQHF
TRBV9	TRBJ1-6	CASSAPQGGDLNSPLHF
TRBV7-2	TRBJ1-2	CASSPHQGNYGYTF
TRBV18	TRBJ2-2	CASSHRDRNTGELFF
TRBV6-5	TRBJ2-3	CASRGHITDTQYF
TRBV10-3	TRBJ1-3	CAISESTGATPRGNTIYF
TRBV11-2	TRBJ2-7	CASSATGGAGSEQYF
TRBV11-2	TRBJ2-6	CASSLGGSSGANVLTF
TRBV19	TRBJ2-2	CASSSAGGDTGELFF
TRBV19	TRBJ1-2	CASSIDGGVAGGYTF
TRBV5-4	TRBJ2-5	CASSWAGNQETQYF
TRBV19	TRBJ2-7	CASSIRLSSGYEQYF
TRBV5-1	TRBJ2-7	CASSPEGRSGEQYF
TRBV7-2	TRBJ2-7	CASSLVASGSSYEQYF
TRBV10-2	TRBJ1-2	CASSEQKGLSGYTF
TRBV29-1	TRBJ1-2	CSVEDNGGAGGYTF
TRBV18	TRBJ1-1	CASSPLGMNTEAFF
TRBV10-3	TRBJ2-7	CAISESPSGRARYEQYF
TRBV30	TRBJ2-5	CAWSRDRLAQETQYF
TRBV10-3	TRBJ1-1	CAISDTGREREAFF
TRBV2	TRBJ1-5	CASSRFTGGTGNQPQHF
TRBV4-1	TRBJ1-2	CASSQTPPGSYGYTF
TRBV5-6	TRBJ1-3	CASSLGRAYGNTIYF
TRBV7-8	TRBJ1-5	CASSLEGYGSNQPQHF
TRBV28	TRBJ2-4	CASSWGEAKNIQYF
TRBV11-2	TRBJ1-1	CASSLGRTGNTEAFF